What follows describes a single T cell receptor (beta chain). Its antigen is unidentified. Trimming removed 2 bases from V and 3 bases from J, with 10 bases in between. This CDR3 has 14 residues. Via MiXCR, TCRdb re-called the 5' RACE reads, giving one row per CDR3 protein. There are over 350,000 distinct CDR3 sequences in the sample; around a sixth occur only once, and roughly 21% lies in the top ten. The data belong to a study of T-cell memory formation after mild COVID-19. Study outcomes and limitations: Some clones that responded were present in memory (sampled pre-infection), which suggests cross-reactive memory joined. Whereas later expanders leaned CD4+, clones contracting day 15 to 85 showed a balanced CD4/CD8 makeup.

This TCR was recovered from a man between 18 and 29 years old who had mild COVID-19 (a few samples of this study predate the infection). Cell type and time point are not known. What was sequenced was PBMCs or a T cell subset sorted from them (not recorded which). The chain links TRBV12-3 or TRBV12-4 to TRBJ1-1, with D perhaps matching TRBD1 (5 bases). CDR3: CASSLQGLDTEAFF. The CDR3, as DNA: TGTGCCAGCAGTTTACAGGGCTTGGACACTGAAGCTTTCTTT.